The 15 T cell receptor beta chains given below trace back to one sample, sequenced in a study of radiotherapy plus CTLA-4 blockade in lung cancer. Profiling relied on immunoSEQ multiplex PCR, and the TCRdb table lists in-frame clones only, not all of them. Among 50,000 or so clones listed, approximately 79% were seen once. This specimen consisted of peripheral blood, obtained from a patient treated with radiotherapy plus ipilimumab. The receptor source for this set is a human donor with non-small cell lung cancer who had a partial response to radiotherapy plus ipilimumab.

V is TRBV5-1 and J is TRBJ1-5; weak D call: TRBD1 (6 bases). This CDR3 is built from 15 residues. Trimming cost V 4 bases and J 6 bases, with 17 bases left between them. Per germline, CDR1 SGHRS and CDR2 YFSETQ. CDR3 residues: CASSPAGEGGQPQHF. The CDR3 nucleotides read TGCGCCAGCAGCCCCGCTGGGGAGGGGGGTCAGCCCCAGCATTTT. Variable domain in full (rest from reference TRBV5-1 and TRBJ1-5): KAGVTQTPRYLIKTRGQQVTLSCSPISGHRSVSWYQQTPGQGLQFLFEYFSETQRNKGNFPGRFSGRQFSNSRSEMNVSTLELGDSALYLCASSPAGEGGQPQHFGDGTRLSIL.

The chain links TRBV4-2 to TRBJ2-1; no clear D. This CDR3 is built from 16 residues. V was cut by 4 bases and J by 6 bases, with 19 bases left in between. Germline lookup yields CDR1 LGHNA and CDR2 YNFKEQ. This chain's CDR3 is CASSRSLVNGFNEQFF. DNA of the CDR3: TGTGCCAGCAGCCGCAGTCTTGTGAATGGCTTCAATGAGCAGTTCTTC.

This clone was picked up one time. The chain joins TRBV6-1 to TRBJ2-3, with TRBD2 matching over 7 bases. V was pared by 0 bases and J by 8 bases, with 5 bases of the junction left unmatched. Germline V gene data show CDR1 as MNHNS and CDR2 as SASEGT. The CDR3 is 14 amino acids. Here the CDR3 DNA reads TGTGCCAGCAGTGAAGCTCCCCGCGGGGGTACGCAGTATTTT. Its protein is CASSEAPRGGTQYF.

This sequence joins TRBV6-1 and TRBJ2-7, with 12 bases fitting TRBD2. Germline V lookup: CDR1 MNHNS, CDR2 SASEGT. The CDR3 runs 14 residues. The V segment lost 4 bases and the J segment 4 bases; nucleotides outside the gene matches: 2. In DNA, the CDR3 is TGTGCCAGCAGTGCGGGACTAGCGGGTTACGAGCAGTACTTC. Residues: CASSAGLAGYEQYF.

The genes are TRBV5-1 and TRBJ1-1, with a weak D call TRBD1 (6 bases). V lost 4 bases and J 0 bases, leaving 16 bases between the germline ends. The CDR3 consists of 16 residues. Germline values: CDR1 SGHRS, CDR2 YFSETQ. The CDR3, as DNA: TGCGCCAGCAGCCCTGAGGGGACAAACATGAACACTGAAGCTTTCTTT. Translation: CASSPEGTNMNTEAFF.

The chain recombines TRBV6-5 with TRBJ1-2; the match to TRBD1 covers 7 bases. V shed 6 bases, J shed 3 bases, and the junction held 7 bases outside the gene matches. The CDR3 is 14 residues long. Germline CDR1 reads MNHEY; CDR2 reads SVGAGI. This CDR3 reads CASSPTGTYYGYTF. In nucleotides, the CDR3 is TGTGCCAGCAGCCCGACAGGGACTTACTATGGCTACACCTTC.

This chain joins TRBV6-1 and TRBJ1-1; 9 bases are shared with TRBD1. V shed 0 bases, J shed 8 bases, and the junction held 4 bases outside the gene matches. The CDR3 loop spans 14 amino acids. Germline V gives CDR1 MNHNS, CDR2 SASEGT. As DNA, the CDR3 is TGTGCCAGCAGTGAAGCCCTGGGACAGGGAGAAGCTTTCTTT. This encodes CASSEALGQGEAFF.

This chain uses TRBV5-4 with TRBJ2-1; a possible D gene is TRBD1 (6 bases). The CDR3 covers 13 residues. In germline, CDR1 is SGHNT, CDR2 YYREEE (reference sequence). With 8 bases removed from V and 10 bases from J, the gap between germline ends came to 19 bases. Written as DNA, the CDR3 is TGTGCCAGTCAGTACAGGGCCCAGTCGGAGCAGTTCTTC. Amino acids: CASQYRAQSEQFF.

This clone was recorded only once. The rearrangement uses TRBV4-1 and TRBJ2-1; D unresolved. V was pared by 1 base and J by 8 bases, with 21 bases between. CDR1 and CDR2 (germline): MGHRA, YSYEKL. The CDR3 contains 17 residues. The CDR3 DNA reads TGCGCCAGCAGCCAAGGTCTGTCTGCCCCCCTAAAAGATGAGCAGTTCTTC. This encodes CASSQGLSAPLKDEQFF.

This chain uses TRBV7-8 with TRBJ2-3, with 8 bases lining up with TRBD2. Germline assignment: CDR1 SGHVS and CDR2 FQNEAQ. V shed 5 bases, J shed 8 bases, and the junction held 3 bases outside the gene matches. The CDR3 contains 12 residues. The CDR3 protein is CASSNSGVTQYF. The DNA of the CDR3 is TGTGCCAGCAGCAATAGCGGGGTTACGCAGTATTTT.

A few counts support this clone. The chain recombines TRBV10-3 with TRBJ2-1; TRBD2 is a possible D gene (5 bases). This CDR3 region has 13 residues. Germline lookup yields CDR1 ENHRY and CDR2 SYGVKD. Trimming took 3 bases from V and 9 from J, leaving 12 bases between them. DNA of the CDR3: TGTGCCATCAGTGAAAGAGGGATTGGTGAGCAGTTCTTC. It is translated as CAISERGIGEQFF.

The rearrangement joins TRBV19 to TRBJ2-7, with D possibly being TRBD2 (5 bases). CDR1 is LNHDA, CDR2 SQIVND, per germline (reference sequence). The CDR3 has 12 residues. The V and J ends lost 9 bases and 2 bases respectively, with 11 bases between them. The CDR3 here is CASSAGTYEQYF. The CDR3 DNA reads TGTGCCAGCAGCGCCGGGACCTACGAGCAGTACTTC.

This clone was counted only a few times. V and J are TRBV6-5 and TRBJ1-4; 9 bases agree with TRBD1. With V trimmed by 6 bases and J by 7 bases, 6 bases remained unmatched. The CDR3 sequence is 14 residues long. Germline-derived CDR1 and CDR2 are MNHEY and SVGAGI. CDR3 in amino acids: CASRGQGMIEKLFF. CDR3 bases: TGTGCCAGCAGGGGACAGGGAATGATTGAAAAACTGTTTTTT.

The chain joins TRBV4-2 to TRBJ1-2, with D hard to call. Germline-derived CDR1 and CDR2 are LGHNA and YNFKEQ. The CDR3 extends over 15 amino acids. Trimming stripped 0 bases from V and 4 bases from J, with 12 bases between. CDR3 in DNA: TGTGCCAGCAGCCAAGAGGCGGATCGGAGCTATGGCTACACCTTC. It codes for CASSQEADRSYGYTF.

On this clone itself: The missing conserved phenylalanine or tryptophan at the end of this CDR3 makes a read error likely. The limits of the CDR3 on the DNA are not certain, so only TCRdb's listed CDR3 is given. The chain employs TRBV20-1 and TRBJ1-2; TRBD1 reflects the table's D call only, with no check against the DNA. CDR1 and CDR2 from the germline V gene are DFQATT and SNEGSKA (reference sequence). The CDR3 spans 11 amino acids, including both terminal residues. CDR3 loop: CSARDGDTITV.